The 23 T cell receptor beta chains below were found in one sample sequenced in a study of CD8 T cells in ankylosing spondylitis. The antigens these receptors bind are not known. Study results and limitations: One TCR beta motif, made up of several highly homologous variants, appeared characteristic of ankylosing spondylitis blood.

MiXCR was run by TCRdb on the 5' RACE reads, yielding one entry per CDR3 protein. The table records approximately 400,000 distinct CDR3 sequences, approximately 26% of them present only once. Sequenced material: blood, either unsorted or a sorted T cell fraction (not recorded which). The receptors here all came from a male donor with ankylosing spondylitis.

This clonotype appeared a few times. This sequence joins TRBV5-1 and TRBJ2-1; TRBD2 might be the D (6 bases). Trimming pared 4 bases from V and 6 bases from J, leaving 17 bases between. Germline V gene lookup returns CDR1 SGHRS and CDR2 YFSETQ. The CDR3 consists of 15 residues. In DNA, the CDR3 is TGCGCCAGCAGCGAAACCGGGGGTTCTGGCAATGAGCAGTTCTTC. It codes for CASSETGGSGNEQFF.

This chain joins TRBV7-9 and TRBJ2-3, with 7 bases lining up with TRBD2. Germline CDR1 is SEHNR and CDR2 is FQNEAQ (reference sequence). With V trimmed by 5 bases and J by 0 bases, 5 bases remained unmatched. This CDR3 spans 15 amino acids. CDR3 sequence reads: CASSASGTSTDTQYF. CDR3 nucleotides: TGTGCCAGCAGCGCTAGCGGTACTAGCACAGATACGCAGTATTTT.

This clonotype was observed a handful of times. V usage is TRBV5-1 and J usage is TRBJ2-1; no clear D gene. The CDR3 has 16 amino acids. Germline assignment: CDR1 SGHRS and CDR2 YFSETQ. Between the trimmed V and J ends, which lost 1 base and 0 bases, there was a span of 11 bases. The CDR3 nucleotides read TGCGCCAGCAGCTTGAGTCCCTCGAGCTCCTACAATGAGCAGTTCTTC. It encodes CASSLSPSSSYNEQFF.

This clonotype was observed once. This chain uses TRBV20-1 with TRBJ1-5; D is possibly TRBD1 (6 bases). Germline assignment: CDR1 DFQATT and CDR2 SNEGSKA (reference sequence). V dropped 1 base and J dropped 7 bases, with 14 bases sitting between them. This CDR3 has 14 residues. The CDR3 bases are TGCAGTGCTAGAGGCACAGGGCAAGGGCAGCCCCAGCATTTT. Protein product: CSARGTGQGQPQHF.

The sample holds a few counts of this clonotype. This chain joins TRBV6-1 and TRBJ2-5; 16 nucleotides line up with TRBD2. This CDR3 has 16 amino acids. J gave up 4 bases and V 4 bases, and 3 bases lay outside the gene matches. CDR1 and CDR2 from the germline V gene are MNHNS and SASEGT. The CDR3 DNA is TGTGCCAGCAGTGCGGGACTAGCGGGAGGGGTAGAGACCCAGTACTTC. Translating gives CASSAGLAGGVETQYF.

V usage is TRBV3-1 and J usage is TRBJ2-1; no clear D gene. The CDR3 contains 14 residues. V lost 3 bases, J lost 2 bases, and 8 bases lay in between. Germline V CDR1 and CDR2: LGHDT, YNNKEL (reference sequence). Written as DNA, the CDR3 is TGTGCCAGCAGCCAGGGGTTCGCCTACAATGAGCAGTTCTTC. It yields the protein CASSQGFAYNEQFF.

The rearrangement joins TRBV20-1 to TRBJ1-1; D is possibly TRBD1 (6 bases). CDR1 and CDR2 (germline): DFQATT, SNEGSKA (reference sequence). Trimming removed 0 bases at V and 1 base at J, with 12 bases between. The CDR3 sequence is 15 residues long. The CDR3 protein is CSARDSGVGNTEAFF. DNA for the CDR3: TGCAGTGCTAGAGATTCAGGGGTGGGGAACACTGAAGCTTTCTTT.

This clonotype turned up a few times. The V gene is TRBV2, the J gene TRBJ1-5; 7 nucleotides match TRBD1. The CDR3 spans 15 residues. Germline CDR1 SNHLY, CDR2 FYNNEI. V lost 6 bases to trimming and J lost 3 bases; unmatched junction nucleotides: 8. The CDR3 DNA follows: TGTGCCAGCAGCTTGGGACAGCAGCCCAATCAGCCCCAGCATTTT. This encodes CASSLGQQPNQPQHF.

This clonotype appeared a few times. The chain employs TRBV27 and TRBJ2-1; TRBD2 matches at 16 bases. Trimming at V came to 5 bases and at J to 9 bases, leaving 4 bases not matched to a gene. The CDR3 extends over 15 amino acids. In germline, CDR1 is MNHEY, CDR2 SMNVEV (reference sequence). The CDR3 nucleotides read TGTGCCAGCAGTGCGGGACTAGCGGGAGGGGTTGAGCAGTTCTTC. The encoded protein is CASSAGLAGGVEQFF.

This clonotype has only a few counts. The genes are TRBV24-1 and TRBJ2-1; 7 bases are shared with TRBD2. Germline CDR1 KGHDR, CDR2 SFDVKD. This CDR3 comprises 13 residues. The V segment lost 9 bases and the J segment 4 bases; nucleotides outside the gene matches: 5. CDR3 in amino acids: CATGRAMYNEQFF. Here the CDR3 DNA reads TGTGCCACCGGGAGGGCGATGTACAATGAGCAGTTCTTC.

This clonotype was seen more than once but under ten times. The V gene is TRBV20-1, the J gene TRBJ1-5; 7 positions agree with TRBD1. Per germline, CDR1 DFQATT and CDR2 SNEGSKA (reference sequence). Trimming took 0 bases from V and 6 from J; bases not matched to a gene: 11. This CDR3 is 16 amino acids long. The CDR3 protein is CSARDRIRGQGQPQHF. The CDR3 DNA is TGCAGTGCTAGAGATAGAATAAGGGGGCAAGGTCAGCCCCAGCATTTT.

This chain links TRBV28 with TRBJ2-3; 11 bases are a match to TRBD2. The germline V gene encodes CDR1 MDHEN and CDR2 SYDVKM. With 4 bases clipped from V and 6 bases from J, the junction kept 6 bases outside the gene matches. This CDR3 contains 15 residues. As DNA, the CDR3 is TGTGCCAGCAGTTCTAGCGGGGGGTCCCTCGATACGCAGTATTTT. Amino acids: CASSSSGGSLDTQYF.

J is TRBJ2-1 and V is TRBV12-3 or TRBV12-4; D perhaps matches TRBD2 (6 bases). CDR3 length equals 15 residues. Trimming stripped 3 bases from V and 4 bases from J, with 13 bases between. CDR3: CASSFGGGPYNEQFF. The CDR3 nucleotides are TGTGCCAGCAGTTTCGGGGGAGGCCCATACAATGAGCAGTTCTTC.

This clonotype was detected many times. The chain links TRBV5-1 to TRBJ2-7; TRBD2 matches 10 bases. Losses at the gene ends were 0 bases for V and 5 bases for J; bases not matched to a gene: 8. The CDR3 has 16 residues. The germline CDR1 and CDR2 sequences are SGHRS and YFSETQ. Here the CDR3 DNA reads TGCGCCAGCAGCTTGGGTCTAGCGGGAGTCGTTGACGAGCAGTACGTC. Amino acids: CASSLGLAGVVDEQYV.

This chain connects TRBV5-1 to TRBJ2-2; the D gene is possibly TRBD1 (6 bases). With 0 bases removed from V and 10 bases from J, the gap between germline ends came to 16 bases. This CDR3 has 15 amino acids. CDR1 SGHRS and CDR2 YFSETQ come from the germline V gene. This CDR3 reads CASSLEAGVDVELFF. The CDR3 DNA follows: TGCGCCAGCAGCTTGGAGGCAGGGGTGGACGTGGAGCTGTTTTTT.

The chain joins TRBV7-8 to TRBJ1-1, with 8 nucleotides matching TRBD1. Unmatched junction bases numbered 10, after V lost 7 bases and J lost 6 bases. The germline gives CDR1 SGHVS, CDR2 FQNEAQ. The CDR3 spans 14 residues. The CDR3 spells CASTPQGEGAEAFF. CDR3 sequence (DNA): TGTGCCAGCACACCACAGGGGGAGGGAGCTGAAGCTTTCTTT.

The V gene is TRBV29-1, the J gene TRBJ1-1; D is unresolved. The V end was cut by 3 bases, the J end by 0 bases, with 8 bases between. The CDR3 has 13 amino acids. CDR1 and CDR2 (germline): SQVTM, ANQGSEA. The CDR3, as DNA: TGCAGCGTTGAGGAAAGATTGAACACTGAAGCTTTCTTT. It codes for CSVEERLNTEAFF.

The V call is TRBV18, the J call TRBJ1-1; D unclear. CDR1 is KGHSH and CDR2 is LQKENI in the germline V gene. CDR3 length: 14 residues. The V end lost 5 bases, the J end lost 1 base, and 11 bases lay between the germline ends. CDR3 protein: CASSARDKNTEAFF. CDR3 sequence (DNA): TGTGCCAGCTCAGCCCGAGACAAGAACACTGAAGCTTTCTTT.

The chain carries TRBV3-1 and TRBJ2-1; maybe TRBD2 (6 bases). Looked up from germline, CDR1 is LGHDT and CDR2 is YNNKEL (reference sequence). This CDR3 is built from 13 residues. V was cut by 2 bases and J by 12 bases, with 14 bases left in between. The chain's CDR3 is CASSQQTSSGQFF. The CDR3 nucleotides read TGTGCCAGCAGCCAACAAACTAGTAGCGGGCAGTTCTTC.

The chain has TRBV20-1 and TRBJ2-3, with D unresolved. Germline-derived CDR1 and CDR2 are DFQATT and SNEGSKA (reference sequence). Trimming stripped 5 bases from V and 0 bases from J, with 6 bases between. CDR3 length: 12 residues. This chain's CDR3 is CSASTSTDTQYF. In nucleotides, the CDR3 is TGCAGTGCTTCGACTAGCACAGATACGCAGTATTTT.

This clonotype showed up just a few times. The rearrangement links TRBV20-1 to TRBJ1-5; TRBD1 might be the D (5 bases). CDR1 is DFQATT, CDR2 SNEGSKA, per germline (reference sequence). V was pared by 0 bases and J by 3 bases, with 15 bases between. This CDR3 is built from 16 residues. The CDR3 DNA reads TGCAGTGCTAGAGATAGAAGGGCAGGGACCAATCAGCCCCAGCATTTT. This gives the protein CSARDRRAGTNQPQHF.

This clonotype was counted between two and nine times. The V and J genes are TRBV11-2 and TRBJ2-5, with TRBD1 matching over 7 bases. In germline, CDR1 is SGHAT, CDR2 FQNNGV. V lost 4 bases to trimming and J lost 5 bases; unmatched junction nucleotides: 10. The CDR3 runs 15 residues. This CDR3 is CASSSLEGGAETQYF. The CDR3, as DNA: TGTGCCAGCAGCTCCTTGGAAGGGGGCGCGGAGACCCAGTACTTC.

The chain is built from TRBV6-5 and TRBJ1-3; D unresolved. Germline CDR1 and CDR2: MNHEY and SVGAGI. The CDR3 has 15 residues. V was shortened by 1 base and J by 2 bases, with 9 bases between the two germline ends. CDR3 residues: CASSYLQPPGNTIYF. The CDR3 DNA reads TGTGCCAGCAGTTACTTACAGCCTCCTGGAAACACCATATATTTT.